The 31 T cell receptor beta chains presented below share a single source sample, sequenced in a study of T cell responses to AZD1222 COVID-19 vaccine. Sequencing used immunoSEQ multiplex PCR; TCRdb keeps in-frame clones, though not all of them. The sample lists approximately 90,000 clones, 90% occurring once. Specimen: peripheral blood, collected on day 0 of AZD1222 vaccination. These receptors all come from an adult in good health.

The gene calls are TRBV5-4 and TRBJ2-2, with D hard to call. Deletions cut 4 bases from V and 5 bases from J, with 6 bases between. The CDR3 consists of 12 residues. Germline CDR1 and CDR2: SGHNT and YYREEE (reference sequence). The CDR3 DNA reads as TGTGCCAGCAGCCAACCTACCGGGGAGCTGTTTTTT. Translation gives CASSQPTGELFF.

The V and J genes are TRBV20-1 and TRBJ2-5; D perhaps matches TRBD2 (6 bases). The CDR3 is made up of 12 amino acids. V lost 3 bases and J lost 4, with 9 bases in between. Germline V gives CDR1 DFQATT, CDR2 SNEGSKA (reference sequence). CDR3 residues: CSASGTAETQYF. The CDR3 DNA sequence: TGCAGTGCTAGTGGGACTGCAGAGACCCAGTACTTC.

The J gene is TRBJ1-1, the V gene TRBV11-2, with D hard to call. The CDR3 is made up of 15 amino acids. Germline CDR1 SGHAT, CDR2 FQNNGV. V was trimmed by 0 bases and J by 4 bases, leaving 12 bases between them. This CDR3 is CASSLEGSMATEAFF. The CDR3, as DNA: TGTGCCAGCAGCTTAGAGGGGAGCATGGCCACTGAAGCTTTCTTT.

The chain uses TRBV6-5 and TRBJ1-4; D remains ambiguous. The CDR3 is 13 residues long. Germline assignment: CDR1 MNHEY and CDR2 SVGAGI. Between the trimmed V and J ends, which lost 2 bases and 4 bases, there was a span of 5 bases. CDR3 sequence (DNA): TGTGCCAGCAGTTACGCACATAATGAAAAACTGTTTTTT. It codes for CASSYAHNEKLFF.

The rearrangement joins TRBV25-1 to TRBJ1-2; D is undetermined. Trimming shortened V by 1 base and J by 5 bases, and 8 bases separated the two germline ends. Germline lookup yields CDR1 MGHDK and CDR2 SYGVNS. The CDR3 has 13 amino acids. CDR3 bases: TGTGCCAGCAGTGAATTTGGCGGGTATGGCTACACCTTC. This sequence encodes CASSEFGGYGYTF.

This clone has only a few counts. The CDR3 loop is CASSVKWNGEKLFF. The DNA of the CDR3 is TGTGCCAGCAGCGTTAAGTGGAATGGTGAAAAACTGTTTTTT. This chain joins TRBV5-6 and TRBJ1-4, with D unclear. CDR1 is SGHDT, CDR2 YYEEEE, per germline. V lost 4 bases and J 7 bases, leaving 14 bases between the germline ends. The CDR3 spans 14 residues. Complete variable domain (other parts from reference TRBV5-6 and TRBJ1-4): DAGVTQSPTHLIKTRGQQVTLRCSPKSGHDTVSWYQQALGQGPQFIFQYYEEEERQRGNFPDRFSGHQFPNYSSELNVNALLLGDSALYLCASSVKWNGEKLFFGSGTQLSVL.

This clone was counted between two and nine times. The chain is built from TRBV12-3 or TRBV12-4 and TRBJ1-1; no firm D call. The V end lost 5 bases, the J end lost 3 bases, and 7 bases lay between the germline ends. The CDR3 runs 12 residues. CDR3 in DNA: TGTGCCAGCAGTAGAGGGTACACTGAAGCTTTCTTT. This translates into CASSRGYTEAFF.

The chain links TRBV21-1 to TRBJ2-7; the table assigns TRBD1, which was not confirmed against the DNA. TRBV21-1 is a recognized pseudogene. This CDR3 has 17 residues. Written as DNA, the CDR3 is TGTGCCAGCAGCAAAGATTTTCTCAGGGTAGTCTCCTACGAGCAGTACTTC. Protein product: CASSKDFLRVVSYEQYF.

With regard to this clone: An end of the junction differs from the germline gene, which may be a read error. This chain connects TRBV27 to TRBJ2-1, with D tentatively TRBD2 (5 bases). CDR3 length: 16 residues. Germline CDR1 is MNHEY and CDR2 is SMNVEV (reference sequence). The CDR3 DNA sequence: TGTGCCAGCAGTTCCGCTTTTGAGGGTTCCTTCAATGAGCAGTTCTTC. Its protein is CASSSAFEGSFNEQFF.

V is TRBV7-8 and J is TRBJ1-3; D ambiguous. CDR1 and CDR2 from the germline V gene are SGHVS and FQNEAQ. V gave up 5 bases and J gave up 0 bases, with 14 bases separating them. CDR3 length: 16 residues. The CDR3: CASSRLGGNSGNTIYF. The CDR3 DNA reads TGTGCCAGCAGCCGTTTGGGCGGGAACTCTGGAAACACCATATATTTT.

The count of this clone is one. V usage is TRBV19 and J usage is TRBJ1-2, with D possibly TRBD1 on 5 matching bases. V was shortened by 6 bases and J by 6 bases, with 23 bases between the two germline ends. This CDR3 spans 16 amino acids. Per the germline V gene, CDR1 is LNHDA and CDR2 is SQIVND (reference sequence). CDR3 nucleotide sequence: TGTGCCAGTAGCCACGCCGGCATCGGGGGGGGGAATGGCTACACCTTC. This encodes CASSHAGIGGGNGYTF.

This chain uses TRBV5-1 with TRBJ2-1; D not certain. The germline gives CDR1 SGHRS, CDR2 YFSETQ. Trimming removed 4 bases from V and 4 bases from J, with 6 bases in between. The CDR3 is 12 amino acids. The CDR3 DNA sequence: TGCGCCAGCAGCCCTGAGTACAATGAGCAGTTCTTC. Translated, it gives CASSPEYNEQFF.

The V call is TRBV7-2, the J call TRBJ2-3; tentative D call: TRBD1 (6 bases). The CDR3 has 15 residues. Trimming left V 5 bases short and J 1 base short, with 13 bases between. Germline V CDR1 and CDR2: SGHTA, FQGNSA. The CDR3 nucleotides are TGTGCCAGCAGCCCAAATAACAGGGGCACAGATACGCAGTATTTT. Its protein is CASSPNNRGTDTQYF.

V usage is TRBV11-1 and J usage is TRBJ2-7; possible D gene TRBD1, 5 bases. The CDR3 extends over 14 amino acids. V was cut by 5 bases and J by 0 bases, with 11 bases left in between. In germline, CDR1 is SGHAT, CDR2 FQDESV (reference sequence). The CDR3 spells CASSPGWVSYEQYF. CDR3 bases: TGTGCCAGCAGCCCAGGGTGGGTCTCCTACGAGCAGTACTTC.

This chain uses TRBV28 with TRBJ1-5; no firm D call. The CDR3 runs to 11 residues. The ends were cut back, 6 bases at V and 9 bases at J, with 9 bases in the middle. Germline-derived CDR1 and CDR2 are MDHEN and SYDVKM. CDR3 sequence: CASSSTRPQHF. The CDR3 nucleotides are TGTGCCAGCAGCTCAACACGGCCCCAGCATTTT.

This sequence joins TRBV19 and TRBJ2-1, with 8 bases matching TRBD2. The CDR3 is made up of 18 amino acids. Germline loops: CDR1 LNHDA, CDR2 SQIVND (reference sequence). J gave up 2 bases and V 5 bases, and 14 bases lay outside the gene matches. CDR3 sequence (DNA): TGTGCCAGTAGTCAAAAATGGCTGGGACTAGGCCCCTACAATGAGCAGTTCTTC. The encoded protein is CASSQKWLGLGPYNEQFF.

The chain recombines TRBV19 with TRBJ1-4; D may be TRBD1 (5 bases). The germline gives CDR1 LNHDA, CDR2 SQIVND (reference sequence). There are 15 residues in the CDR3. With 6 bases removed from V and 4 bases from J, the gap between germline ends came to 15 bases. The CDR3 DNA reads TGTGCCAGTAGAAGGTCGGGACCCAATAATGAAAAACTGTTTTTT. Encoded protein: CASRRSGPNNEKLFF. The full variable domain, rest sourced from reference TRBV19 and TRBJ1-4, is DGGITQSPKYLFRKEGQNVTLSCEQNLNHDAMYWYRQDPGQGLRLIYYSQIVNDFQKGDIAEGYSVSREKKESFPLTVTSAQKNPTAFYLCASRRSGPNNEKLFFGSGTQLSVL.

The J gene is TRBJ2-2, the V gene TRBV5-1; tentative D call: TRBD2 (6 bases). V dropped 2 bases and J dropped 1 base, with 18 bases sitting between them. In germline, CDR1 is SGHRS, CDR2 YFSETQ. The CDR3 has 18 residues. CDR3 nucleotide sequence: TGCGCCAGCAGCTTCCGGTCGCGGGGCCGATTGAACACCGGGGAGCTGTTTTTT. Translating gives CASSFRSRGRLNTGELFF.

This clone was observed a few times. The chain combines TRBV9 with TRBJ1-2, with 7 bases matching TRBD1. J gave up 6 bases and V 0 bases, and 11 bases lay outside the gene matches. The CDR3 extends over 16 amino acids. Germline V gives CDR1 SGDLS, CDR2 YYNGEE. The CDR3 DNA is TGTGCCAGCAGCGTAGGGGGGACAGTCAGCGTCGATGGCTACACCTTC. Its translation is CASSVGGTVSVDGYTF.

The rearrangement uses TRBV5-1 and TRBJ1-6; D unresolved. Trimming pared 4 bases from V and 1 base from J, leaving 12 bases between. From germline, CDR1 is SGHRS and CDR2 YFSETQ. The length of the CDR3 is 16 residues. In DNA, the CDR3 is TGCGCCAGCAGCCCCAGACAAGGGTCCTATAATTCACCCCTCCACTTT. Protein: CASSPRQGSYNSPLHF. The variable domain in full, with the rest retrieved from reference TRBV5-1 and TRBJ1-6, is KAGVTQTPRYLIKTRGQQVTLSCSPISGHRSVSWYQQTPGQGLQFLFEYFSETQRNKGNFPGRFSGRQFSNSRSEMNVSTLELGDSALYLCASSPRQGSYNSPLHFGNGTRLTVT.

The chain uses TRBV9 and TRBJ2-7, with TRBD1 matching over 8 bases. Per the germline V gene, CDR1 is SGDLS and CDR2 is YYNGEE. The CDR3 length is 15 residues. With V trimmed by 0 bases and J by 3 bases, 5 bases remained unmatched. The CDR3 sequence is CASSVGTGTIYEQYF. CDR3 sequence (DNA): TGTGCCAGCAGCGTAGGGACAGGGACGATCTACGAGCAGTACTTC.

The CDR3 sequence is CASSLQGTLYNEQFF. The DNA for the CDR3 is TGTGCCAGCAGCTTACAGGGAACCCTCTACAATGAGCAGTTCTTC. The rearrangement joins TRBV7-9 to TRBJ2-1; the D gene is possibly TRBD1 (5 bases). Germline values: CDR1 SEHNR, CDR2 FQNEAQ (reference sequence). This CDR3 is 15 amino acids long. V lost 2 bases and J lost 3, with 11 bases in between.

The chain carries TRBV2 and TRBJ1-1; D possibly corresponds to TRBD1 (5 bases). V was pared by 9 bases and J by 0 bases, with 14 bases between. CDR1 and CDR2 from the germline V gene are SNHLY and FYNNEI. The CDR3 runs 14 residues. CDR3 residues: CASYPTDLNTEAFF. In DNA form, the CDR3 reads TGTGCCAGTTATCCGACAGACTTGAACACTGAAGCTTTCTTT.

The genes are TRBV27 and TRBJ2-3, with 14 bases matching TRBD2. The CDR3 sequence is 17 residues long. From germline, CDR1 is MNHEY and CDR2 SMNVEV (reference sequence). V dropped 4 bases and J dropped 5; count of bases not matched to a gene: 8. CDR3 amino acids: CASSSRGLAGVGDTQYF. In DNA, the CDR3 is TGTGCCAGCAGTTCCAGGGGACTAGCGGGGGTAGGAGATACGCAGTATTTT.

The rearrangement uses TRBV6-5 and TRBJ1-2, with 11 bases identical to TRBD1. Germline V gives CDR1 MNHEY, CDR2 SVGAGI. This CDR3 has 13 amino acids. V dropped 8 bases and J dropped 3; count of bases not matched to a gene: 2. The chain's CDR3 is CASWDRGDYGYTF. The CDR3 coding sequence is TGTGCCAGCTGGGACAGGGGGGACTATGGCTACACCTTC.

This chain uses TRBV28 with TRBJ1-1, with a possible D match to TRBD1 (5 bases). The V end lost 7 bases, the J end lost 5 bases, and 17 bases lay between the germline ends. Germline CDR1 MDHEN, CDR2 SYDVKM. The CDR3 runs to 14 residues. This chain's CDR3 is CASIGGVVRTEAFF. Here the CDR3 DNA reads TGTGCCAGCATCGGAGGGGTCGTCAGGACTGAAGCTTTCTTT.

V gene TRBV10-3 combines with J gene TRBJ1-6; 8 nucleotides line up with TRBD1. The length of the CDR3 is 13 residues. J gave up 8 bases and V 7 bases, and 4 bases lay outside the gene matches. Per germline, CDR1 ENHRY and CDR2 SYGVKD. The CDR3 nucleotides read TGTGCCATCAAGGGACAGGAGGATTCACCCCTCCACTTT. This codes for CAIKGQEDSPLHF.

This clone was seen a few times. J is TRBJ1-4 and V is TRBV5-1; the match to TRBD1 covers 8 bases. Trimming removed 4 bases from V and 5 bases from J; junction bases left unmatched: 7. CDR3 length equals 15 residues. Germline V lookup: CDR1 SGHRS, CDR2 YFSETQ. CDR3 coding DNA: TGCGCCAGCAGCATAGGGACAGGACAAAATGAAAAACTGTTTTTT. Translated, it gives CASSIGTGQNEKLFF. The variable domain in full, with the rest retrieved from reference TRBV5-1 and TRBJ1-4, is KAGVTQTPRYLIKTRGQQVTLSCSPISGHRSVSWYQQTPGQGLQFLFEYFSETQRNKGNFPGRFSGRQFSNSRSEMNVSTLELGDSALYLCASSIGTGQNEKLFFGSGTQLSVL.

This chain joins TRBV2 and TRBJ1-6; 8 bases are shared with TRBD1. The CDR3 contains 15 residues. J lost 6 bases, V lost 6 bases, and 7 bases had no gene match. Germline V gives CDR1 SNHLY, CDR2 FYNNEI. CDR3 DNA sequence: TGTGCCAGCAGCGCAGGGGGCTGGAGTAATTCACCCCTCCACTTT. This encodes CASSAGGWSNSPLHF.

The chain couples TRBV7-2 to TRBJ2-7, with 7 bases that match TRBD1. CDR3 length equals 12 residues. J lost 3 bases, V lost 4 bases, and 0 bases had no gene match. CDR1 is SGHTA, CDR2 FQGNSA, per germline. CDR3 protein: CASSWTGYEQYF. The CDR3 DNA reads TGTGCCAGCAGCTGGACAGGCTACGAGCAGTACTTC. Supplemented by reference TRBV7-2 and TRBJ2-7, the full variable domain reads GAGVSQSPSNKVTEKGKDVELRCDPISGHTALYWYRQSLGQGLEFLIYFQGNSAPDKSGLPSDRFSAERTGGSVSTLTIQRTQQEDSAVYLCASSWTGYEQYFGPGTRLTVT.

The CDR3 DNA is TGTGCCAGCAGGACACAGGGGGCCGGGGGCTACACCTTC. Protein sequence: CASRTQGAGGYTF. The rearrangement links TRBV12-3 or TRBV12-4 to TRBJ1-2; TRBD1 matches 9 bases. The V and J ends lost 6 bases and 8 bases, in that order; junction bases with no gene match: 7. There are 13 residues in the CDR3.